Each of the 15 T cell receptor beta chains below was sequenced from the same sample in a study of vaccination and CD4 T cells after COVID-19. Regarding treatment: roughly 10-day PBMC culture with coronavirus spike peptide pools or control peptides (ViraFEST assay). No antigens are known for them. An Oncomine TCR Beta short-read assay was used to sequence the DNA from cultured CD4+ T cells. TCRdb called the PCR reads again in MiXCR, with one record for every CDR3 protein. The sample holds about 5,200 distinct CDR3 sequences, roughly two fifths seen once. The specimen sequenced was CD4+ T cells from blood, cultured in vitro. Receptors were obtained from a human donor who had recovered from COVID-19.

In this sample, this clonotype turned up once. The chain joins TRBV11-2 to TRBJ2-4, with a possible D match to TRBD2 (7 bases). Germline V gene lookup returns CDR1 SGHAT and CDR2 FQNNGV. The CDR3 totals 15 residues. Trimming cost V 5 bases and J 9 bases, with 20 bases left between them. The CDR3 DNA reads TGTGCCAGCAGCAAGGGGGGGACCCTGGAGGGCATTCAGTACTTC. It specifies CASSKGGTLEGIQYF.

J is TRBJ1-6 and V is TRBV19; D possibly corresponds to TRBD1 (6 bases). Per the germline V gene, CDR1 is LNHDA and CDR2 is SQIVND (reference sequence). The CDR3 has 14 amino acids. Trimming removed 6 bases at V and 6 bases at J, with 12 bases between. CDR3 sequence reads: CASRTGQPNSPLHF. CDR3 nucleotide sequence: TGTGCCAGTAGGACCGGACAGCCTAATTCACCCCTCCACTTT.

The chain joins TRBV7-6 to TRBJ1-1, with 7 bases aligning to TRBD1. CDR1 and CDR2 from the germline V gene are SGHVS and FNYEAQ. With V trimmed by 5 bases and J by 2 bases, 11 bases remained unmatched. The CDR3 covers 16 residues. The CDR3 DNA reads TGTGCCAGCAGCCCATCTGTGGGACAGCTAAACACTGAAGCTTTCTTT. Translating gives CASSPSVGQLNTEAFF. The entire variable domain, with the rest obtained from reference TRBV7-6 and TRBJ1-1, is as follows: GAGVSQSPRYKVTKRGQDVALRCDPISGHVSLYWYRQALGQGPEFLTYFNYEAQQDKSGLPNDRFSAERPEGSISTLTIQRTEQRDSAMYRCASSPSVGQLNTEAFFGQGTRLTVV.

J is TRBJ2-1 and V is TRBV4-2, with D unclear. Germline CDR1 reads LGHNA; CDR2 reads YNFKEQ. With 0 bases removed from V and 5 bases from J, the gap between germline ends came to 11 bases. The CDR3 is 15 residues long. CDR3 residues: CASSQEFGRHNEQFF. For the CDR3, the DNA is TGTGCCAGCAGCCAAGAGTTCGGCAGACACAATGAGCAGTTCTTC.

The genes are TRBV20-1 and TRBJ2-7; D may be TRBD2 (7 bases). With 6 bases removed from V and 3 bases from J, the gap between germline ends came to 21 bases. The germline V gene encodes CDR1 DFQATT and CDR2 SNEGSKA (reference sequence). The CDR3 runs 15 residues. The CDR3 region is CSARSGGAEIYEQYF. The DNA for the CDR3 is TGCAGTGCACGCTCTGGGGGGGCGGAGATCTACGAGCAGTACTTC.

CDR3 amino acids: CASSQAWGQGATDTQYF. The CDR3 DNA reads TGCGCCAGCAGCCAAGCTTGGGGACAGGGGGCTACAGATACGCAGTATTTT. The chain carries TRBV4-1 and TRBJ2-3; 12 bases are shared with TRBD1. The CDR3 runs to 17 residues. Germline CDR1 is MGHRA and CDR2 is YSYEKL. V shed 1 base, J shed 3 bases, and the junction held 5 bases outside the gene matches.

J is TRBJ2-3 and V is TRBV18, with D possibly being TRBD2 (6 bases). Germline lookup yields CDR1 KGHSH and CDR2 LQKENI. CDR3 length equals 16 residues. The V gene lost 4 bases and the J gene lost 2 bases, with 16 bases spanning the gap. Here the CDR3 DNA reads TGTGCCAGCTCACGTAACGGCGGGGCGTACACAGATACGCAGTATTTT. This codes for CASSRNGGAYTDTQYF.

CDR3 in DNA: TGTGCCTGGAGTGCACCCTTCTACAGGGAACGAAATTCACCCCTCCACTTT. It specifies CAWSAPFYRERNSPLHF. The chain recombines TRBV30 with TRBJ1-6; possible D gene TRBD1, 6 bases. Trimming stripped 1 base from V and 7 bases from J, with 20 bases between. The germline CDR1 and CDR2 sequences are GTSNPN and SVGIG (reference sequence). The CDR3 is 17 residues long.

The chain joins TRBV20-1 to TRBJ1-2; 7 nucleotides line up with TRBD1. Unmatched junction bases numbered 19, after V lost 6 bases and J lost 12 bases. The CDR3 consists of 14 residues. Germline V gives CDR1 DFQATT, CDR2 SNEGSKA (reference sequence). CDR3 DNA sequence: TGCAGTGCAACGAACAGGGGAGCAACCACGGTGGACACCTTC. It translates to CSATNRGATTVDTF.

The chain links TRBV2 to TRBJ2-7, with D tentatively TRBD1 or TRBD2 (5 bases each). The V end lost 1 base, the J end lost 6 bases, and 10 bases lay between the germline ends. Germline V gene data show CDR1 as SNHLY and CDR2 as FYNNEI. The CDR3 contains 13 residues. The CDR3, as DNA: TGTGCCAGCAGTGAAGATGGGACGCTCGAGCAGTACTTC. Translating gives CASSEDGTLEQYF.

Only a few counts were recorded for this clonotype. The J gene is TRBJ2-2, the V gene TRBV7-2, with D possibly being TRBD2 (6 bases). V was pared by 1 base and J by 4 bases, with 10 bases between. Germline CDR1 and CDR2: SGHTA and FQGNSA. The CDR3 covers 15 residues. The CDR3 DNA is TGTGCCAGCAGCTTAGTGGGAGGTACCACCGGGGAGCTGTTTTTT. This sequence encodes CASSLVGGTTGELFF.

This clonotype was seen just once. This chain joins TRBV20-1 and TRBJ1-2; no reliable D call. The CDR3 loop spans 12 amino acids. Germline V gene data show CDR1 as DFQATT and CDR2 as SNEGSKA (reference sequence). V gave up 3 bases and J gave up 7 bases, with 12 bases separating them. CDR3 amino acids: CSASLRAGGYTF. The CDR3 DNA follows: TGCAGTGCTAGTCTCCGGGCTGGTGGCTACACCTTC.

This clonotype was seen a few times. The chain joins TRBV10-1 to TRBJ2-7; 14 nucleotides agree with TRBD2. Germline trimming cut 0 bases from V and 0 bases from J; bases unmatched to any gene: 10. Germline V gene sequence: CDR1 WNHNN, CDR2 SYGVQD (reference sequence). The CDR3 totals 20 residues. The chain's CDR3 is CASSESDKGLAGGLSYEQYF. The CDR3 DNA reads as TGCGCCAGCAGTGAGTCGGATAAAGGACTAGCGGGGGGCCTCTCCTACGAGCAGTACTTC.

This clonotype has only a few counts. This sequence joins TRBV20-1 and TRBJ1-2, with D perhaps matching TRBD1 (5 bases). The CDR3 loop spans 13 amino acids. Deletions cut 3 bases from V and 3 bases from J, with 11 bases between. CDR1 and CDR2 (germline): DFQATT, SNEGSKA (reference sequence). This CDR3 reads CSASEGEDYGYTF. CDR3 coding DNA: TGCAGTGCTAGTGAAGGGGAAGACTATGGCTACACCTTC.

V usage is TRBV5-1 and J usage is TRBJ2-1; 12 nucleotides align to TRBD2. CDR1 and CDR2 from the germline V gene are SGHRS and YFSETQ. Unmatched junction bases numbered 4, after V lost 0 bases and J lost 9 bases. The CDR3 runs to 15 residues. CDR3 sequence reads: CASSLDTSGRFEQFF. DNA for the CDR3: TGCGCCAGCAGCTTGGATACTAGCGGGAGGTTTGAGCAGTTCTTC.